The present TCR beta chain was sequenced within a study of beta chain features in type 1 diabetes. Findings and caveats of the study: All four CD4+ subsets of Type 1 diabetes patients contained TCRB CDR3s that were moderately but significantly shorter.

In regard to this clone: The antigen remains unidentified.

TCRB transcripts that were expressed got sequenced, as all of the isolated RNA had been reverse transcribed. Here immunoSEQ multiplex PCR was the method, and the copy in TCRdb shows in-frame clones only, minus some. The profile shows under 300,000 clones, roughly 11% of them singletons. The CDR3 consists of 11 residues. Germline CDR1 reads SGHDN; CDR2 reads FVKESK. Deletions cut 3 bases from V and 11 bases from J, with 7 bases between. The sequencing sample was made of naive CD4+ T cells from blood. The origin of this receptor is a man aged 25-45 years with type 1 diabetes. The rearrangement joins TRBV14 to TRBJ1-4; D gene uncertain. The CDR3 DNA reads as TGTGCCAGCAGCCATGGGCAGAAACTGTTTTTT. It yields the protein CASSHGQKLFF.